The 5 T cell receptor beta chains below come from one sample, sequenced in a study of cytomegalovirus exposure and HLA in healthy donors. A multiplex PCR was run with 60 Vbeta primers and 13 Jbeta primers. Assay: immunoSEQ multiplex PCR; the TCRdb copy retains only in-frame clones and omits some. The sample lists 93,000 or so clones; 76% were seen once. Sequenced sample: PBMCs. The source is a young woman in good health and CMV-seropositive.

This clone came up a few times. The V and J genes are TRBV30 and TRBJ1-2; no definite D call. The CDR3 sequence is 15 residues long. Trimming took 4 bases from V and 0 from J, leaving 15 bases between them. Germline CDR1 is GTSNPN and CDR2 is SVGIG (reference sequence). This chain's CDR3 is CAWTPRGPANYGYTF. The CDR3 DNA sequence: TGTGCCTGGACCCCTCGGGGTCCAGCTAACTATGGCTACACCTTC.

This sequence joins TRBV2 and TRBJ2-5; the D gene is possibly TRBD2 (5 bases). Germline CDR1 reads SNHLY; CDR2 reads FYNNEI. The ends were cut back, 4 bases at V and 0 bases at J, with 9 bases in the middle. This CDR3 is 14 amino acids long. The CDR3 reads CASSGRGDQETQYF. The CDR3 coding sequence is TGTGCCAGCAGTGGACGGGGAGACCAAGAGACCCAGTACTTC.

The chain employs TRBV7-9 and TRBJ1-1, with 7 positions matching TRBD1. Per germline, CDR1 SEHNR and CDR2 FQNEAQ (reference sequence). J lost 1 base, V lost 3 bases, and 5 bases had no gene match. This CDR3 is built from 15 residues. CDR3 bases: TGTGCCAGCAGCTTTCTACAGGGGACGAACACTGAAGCTTTCTTT. This encodes CASSFLQGTNTEAFF.

The chain recombines TRBV27 with TRBJ1-5; 7 bases are shared with TRBD1. Germline trimming cut 2 bases from V and 4 bases from J; bases unmatched to any gene: 5. Germline V gene sequence: CDR1 MNHEY, CDR2 SMNVEV (reference sequence). The CDR3 has 15 residues. The CDR3 region is CASSLTGAYNQPQHF. In DNA, the CDR3 is TGTGCCAGCAGTTTAACAGGGGCCTATAATCAGCCCCAGCATTTT.

The chain combines TRBV18 with TRBJ2-7; D gene uncertain. The germline CDR1 and CDR2 sequences are KGHSH and LQKENI. The V gene lost 3 bases and the J gene lost 0 bases, with 9 bases spanning the gap. The CDR3 spans 14 residues. The CDR3 DNA follows: TGTGCCAGCTCACCGCAACAGAGCTCCTACGAGCAGTACTTC. Translation: CASSPQQSSYEQYF.